This T cell receptor (beta chain) was sequenced during a study of T cell repertoires in cytomegalovirus infection. The overall study: CMV infection together with matching HLA type was indicated by public TCR beta signatures.

Germline-derived CDR1 and CDR2 are SEHNR and FQNEAQ (reference sequence). CDR3 size: 13 residues. Trimming took 4 bases from V and 8 from J; bases not matched to a gene: 7. This clonotype was counted at least ten times. Its antigen is unidentified. TCRdb re-derived calls from the reads in MiXCR, one entry per CDR3 protein. The repertoire includes about 680,000 distinct CDR3 sequences, 20% to 25% of them detected once, and around 8% sits in the top ten. Whole-study findings and limits: Cumulative frequency of public TCR beta families picked out carriers of CMV plus the relevant HLA.

Sequenced input: CD8+ T cells from PBMCs. The TCR was taken from a human donor in good health (CMV status not recorded). Some clones in this sample may be carry-over from other donors' samples. The V and J genes are TRBV7-9 and TRBJ2-7; TRBD1 aligns across 8 bases. The CDR3 DNA reads as TGTGCCAGCAGCTCGGACAGGGATTCAAAGCAGTACTTC. Encoded protein: CASSSDRDSKQYF.